A single sample is the source of the 27 T cell receptor beta chains below, sequenced in a study of OX40 agonist ivuxolimab in advanced cancers. This table comes from immunoSEQ multiplex PCR, and its TCRdb copy is limited to in-frame clones, with some not included. The data hold about 48,000 clones, with approximately 90% observed a single time. The sequenced sample was CD4+ or CD8+ T cells sorted from blood, obtained in a trial of the OX40 agonist ivuxolimab. These receptors all come from an adult with an advanced solid tumor such as melanoma, head and neck, liver or kidney cancer.

The V call is TRBV2, the J call TRBJ2-1; 9 nucleotides agree with TRBD1. The CDR3 has 12 amino acids. The V segment lost 7 bases and the J segment 9 bases; nucleotides outside the gene matches: 4. Germline-derived CDR1 and CDR2 are SNHLY and FYNNEI. This CDR3 is CASNPQGAEQFF. DNA for the CDR3: TGTGCCAGCAATCCACAGGGGGCTGAGCAGTTCTTC. Looking up the rest from reference TRBV2 and TRBJ2-1 gives the full variable domain: EPEVTQTPSHQVTQMGQEVILRCVPISNHLYFYWYRQILGQKVEFLVSFYNNEISEKSEIFDDQFSVERPDGSNFTLKIRSTKLEDSAMYFCASNPQGAEQFFGPGTRLTVL.

The chain carries TRBV28 and TRBJ2-3; D unresolved. Germline V lookup: CDR1 MDHEN, CDR2 SYDVKM. This CDR3 contains 13 residues. Trimming removed 2 bases from V and 10 bases from J, with 13 bases in between. The CDR3, as DNA: TGTGCCAGCAGTTTAGAAAGTATGGGCCCGCAGTATTTT. Its translation: CASSLESMGPQYF.

This chain joins TRBV28 and TRBJ1-2; perhaps TRBD1 as D (5 bases). Germline-derived CDR1 and CDR2 are MDHEN and SYDVKM. Trimming took off 6 bases at V and 1 base at J, with 12 bases between the two ends. The CDR3 loop spans 14 amino acids. CDR3 amino acids: CASRTGGVNYGYTF. CDR3 DNA: TGTGCCAGCAGGACCGGAGGGGTTAACTATGGCTACACCTTC.

The gene calls are TRBV7-2 and TRBJ2-7; D is uncertain. The CDR3 runs to 11 residues. Germline lookup yields CDR1 SGHTA and CDR2 FQGNSA. V lost 5 bases, J lost 1 base, and 3 bases lay in between. The CDR3 loop reads CASSDSYEQYF. In nucleotides, the CDR3 is TGTGCCAGCAGCGATTCCTACGAGCAGTACTTC.

The chain combines TRBV7-2 with TRBJ2-5; D perhaps matches TRBD2 (7 bases). The germline CDR1 and CDR2 sequences are SGHTA and FQGNSA. The CDR3 spans 16 residues. Trimming stripped 2 bases from V and 5 bases from J, with 18 bases between. The CDR3 DNA reads TGTGCCAGCAGCTTAATCGGTGGGGGGGCGCGTGAGACCCAGTACTTC. It is translated as CASSLIGGGARETQYF.

The chain links TRBV5-4 to TRBJ2-1; 9 bases line up with TRBD2. The CDR3 covers 15 residues. V lost 3 bases and J lost 5; bases outside the gene matches: 6. The germline gives CDR1 SGHNT, CDR2 YYREEE (reference sequence). As DNA, the CDR3 is TGTGCCAGCAGCTGGAGCCTAGCGGGAAACAATGAGCAGTTCTTC. Its protein is CASSWSLAGNNEQFF.

This chain links TRBV19 with TRBJ2-3; 10 positions agree with TRBD2. Trimming cost V 3 bases and J 7 bases; bases outside gene matches: 7. The CDR3 sequence is 15 residues long. The germline V gene has CDR1 LNHDA and CDR2 SQIVND (reference sequence). The CDR3 region is CASSMELAGANTQYF. CDR3 nucleotide sequence: TGTGCCAGTAGTATGGAGCTAGCGGGAGCAAATACGCAGTATTTT.

The rearrangement joins TRBV2 to TRBJ1-1; 7 bases line up with TRBD1. Germline V gene lookup returns CDR1 SNHLY and CDR2 FYNNEI. V trimming: 8 bases; J trimming: 1 base; junction bases outside the gene matches: 4. This CDR3 spans 13 amino acids. DNA of the CDR3: TGTGCCAGCGCGGGACAGTCGAACACTGAAGCTTTCTTT. It is translated as CASAGQSNTEAFF.

V gene TRBV6-1 combines with J gene TRBJ1-4, with a weak D call TRBD1 (5 bases). This CDR3 is built from 14 residues. Trimming took off 4 bases at V and 7 bases at J, with 13 bases between the two ends. CDR1 is MNHNS and CDR2 is SASEGT in the germline V gene. CDR3 nucleotides: TGTGCCAGCAGTGTAGGGGTTCGGAGTGAAAAACTGTTTTTT. Translation gives CASSVGVRSEKLFF.

This chain uses TRBV6-8 with TRBJ2-1, with no clear D. Germline V gene data show CDR1 as MNHGY and CDR2 as SAAAGT. CDR3 length equals 13 residues. V shed 11 bases and J shed 3 bases, with 14 bases lying between them. The DNA of the CDR3 is TGTGCCTGCATCTGGAGTTACTACAATGAGCAGTTCTTC. Protein: CACIWSYYNEQFF.

The chain joins TRBV6-5 to TRBJ1-1, with D uncertain. The CDR3 is 14 residues long. Germline V gives CDR1 MNHEY, CDR2 SVGAGI. The germline V and J ends were trimmed by 5 bases and 9 bases, with 19 bases remaining between them. In DNA form, the CDR3 reads TGTGCCAGCAGTAAGGCGGGCCCTTCGTTGAAAGCTTTCTTT. It is translated as CASSKAGPSLKAFF.

J is TRBJ2-1 and V is TRBV7-3; D perhaps matches TRBD1 (6 bases). This CDR3 is built from 15 residues. CDR1 SGHTA and CDR2 FQGTGA come from the germline V gene. The V gene lost 0 bases and the J gene lost 8 bases, with 14 bases spanning the gap. CDR3 nucleotide sequence: TGTGCCAGCAGCTTAACAGGGGGAATAAGGGATGAGCAGTTCTTC. Encoded protein: CASSLTGGIRDEQFF.

In nucleotides, the CDR3 is TGTGCCAGCAGTTTATTTGCGGAGAACACTGAAGCTTTCTTT. Encoded protein: CASSLFAENTEAFF. J is TRBJ1-1 and V is TRBV27; D gene ambiguous. CDR1 is MNHEY, CDR2 SMNVEV, per germline (reference sequence). The CDR3 loop spans 14 amino acids. The V end lost 1 base, the J end lost 1 base, and 7 bases lay between the germline ends.

The gene calls are TRBV7-2 and TRBJ2-1; 7 bases are shared with TRBD2. The CDR3 is 16 residues long. J gave up 2 bases and V 2 bases, and 6 bases lay outside the gene matches. The germline V gene encodes CDR1 SGHTA and CDR2 FQGNSA. The CDR3 loop is CASSLSASGTYNEQFF. The CDR3 region has the DNA TGTGCCAGCAGCTTAAGCGCTAGCGGCACCTACAATGAGCAGTTCTTC.

The chain has TRBV7-2 and TRBJ1-2; D remains unclear. This CDR3 has 14 amino acids. The germline gives CDR1 SGHTA, CDR2 FQGNSA. V was shortened by 5 bases and J by 8 bases, with 18 bases between the two germline ends. This chain's CDR3 is CASSLTPDLGGYTF. The DNA of the CDR3 is TGTGCCAGCAGCCTAACTCCGGACCTGGGAGGCTACACCTTC.

The rearrangement links TRBV7-9 to TRBJ1-6; D is perhaps TRBD1 (5 bases). Trimming took off 6 bases at V and 10 bases at J, with 16 bases between the two ends. The CDR3 runs to 14 residues. Germline-derived CDR1 and CDR2 are SEHNR and FQNEAQ (reference sequence). CDR3 nucleotide sequence: TGTGCCAGCAGTCCCGGGACTGCTGGATCACCCCTCCACTTT. Protein: CASSPGTAGSPLHF.

The chain uses TRBV7-9 and TRBJ1-2; a possible D gene is TRBD1 (5 bases). The germline V gene has CDR1 SEHNR and CDR2 FQNEAQ (reference sequence). The CDR3 consists of 13 residues. Trimming cost V 6 bases and J 4 bases, with 12 bases left between them. In DNA form, the CDR3 reads TGTGCCAGCAGAACTGACAGTATCTATGGCTACACCTTC. Translation: CASRTDSIYGYTF.

CDR3 DNA sequence: TGTGCCAGCAGCTTAGTCAGGGATCTCAATGGCTACACCTTC. Translation: CASSLVRDLNGYTF. The V and J genes are TRBV5-8 and TRBJ1-2; perhaps TRBD1 as D (5 bases). The V and J ends lost 2 bases and 6 bases respectively, with 14 bases between them. The CDR3 extends over 14 amino acids. Germline V gene sequence: CDR1 SGHTS, CDR2 YDEGEE.

The chain combines TRBV28 with TRBJ2-7; 14 positions match TRBD2. This CDR3 has 16 residues. The V gene's germline CDR1 is MDHEN and CDR2 SYDVKM. V was pared by 6 bases and J by 7 bases, with 11 bases of the junction left unmatched. The CDR3: CASSRGLAGAGGEQYF. CDR3 DNA sequence: TGTGCCAGCAGCCGGGGACTAGCGGGAGCCGGAGGGGAGCAGTACTTC. Together with reference TRBV28 and TRBJ2-7, the CDR3 gives the full variable domain: DVKVTQSSRYLVKRTGEKVFLECVQDMDHENMFWYRQDPGLGLRLIYFSYDVKMKEKGDIPEGYSVSREKKERFSLILESASTNQTSMYLCASSRGLAGAGGEQYFGPGTRLTVT.

This clone was seen once. The V call is TRBV18, the J call TRBJ1-4, with a weak D call TRBD1 (6 bases). The germline V gene has CDR1 KGHSH and CDR2 LQKENI. This CDR3 spans 14 amino acids. V was trimmed by 4 bases and J by 4 bases, leaving 10 bases between them. The CDR3 nucleotides read TGTGCCAGCTCACGGACAGAGATTAATGAAAAACTGTTTTTT. Protein product: CASSRTEINEKLFF.

The J gene is TRBJ2-3, the V gene TRBV15, with a tentative D call TRBD2 (5 bases). Trimming pared 1 base from V and 6 bases from J, leaving 11 bases between. This CDR3 has 14 amino acids. Germline-derived CDR1 and CDR2 are LNHNV and YYDKDF (reference sequence). CDR3 loop: CATSRGLASDTQYF. CDR3 coding DNA: TGTGCCACCAGCAGAGGTCTAGCTTCGGATACGCAGTATTTT.

The gene calls are TRBV19 and TRBJ1-6, with D possibly TRBD1 on 6 matching bases. The CDR3 has 12 amino acids. V lost 10 bases and J lost 5, with 9 bases in between. Germline V gene data show CDR1 as LNHDA and CDR2 as SQIVND (reference sequence). The CDR3 region is CATGQHNSPLHF. The CDR3 DNA sequence: TGTGCCACAGGACAGCATAATTCACCCCTCCACTTT.

This CDR3 is CASSIRTVGETQYF. For the CDR3, the DNA is TGTGCCAGCAGCATAAGGACGGTTGGGGAGACCCAGTACTTC. V is TRBV2 and J is TRBJ2-5; D not resolved. V gave up 6 bases and J gave up 5 bases, with 16 bases separating them. Per germline, CDR1 SNHLY and CDR2 FYNNEI. This CDR3 region has 14 residues.

This rearrangement joins TRBV2 to TRBJ2-2, with D uncertain. The CDR3 has 13 amino acids. Trimming took 6 bases from V and 5 from J, leaving 10 bases between them. Germline V gene sequence: CDR1 SNHLY, CDR2 FYNNEI. As DNA, the CDR3 is TGTGCCAGCAGGGCCCGGCCTACCGGGGAGCTGTTTTTT. This gives the protein CASRARPTGELFF.

The V call is TRBV15, the J call TRBJ2-3; D is unresolved. Germline-derived CDR1 and CDR2 are LNHNV and YYDKDF (reference sequence). V was shortened by 0 bases and J by 3 bases, with 4 bases between the two germline ends. The CDR3 length is 13 residues. The CDR3 region is CATSRDGTDTQYF. The CDR3 DNA reads TGTGCCACCAGCAGAGATGGGACAGATACGCAGTATTTT.

The V call is TRBV30, the J call TRBJ1-5; D remains ambiguous. The CDR3 contains 15 residues. CDR1 is GTSNPN, CDR2 SVGIG, per germline (reference sequence). The V and J ends lost 2 bases and 3 bases respectively, with 14 bases between them. CDR3 coding DNA: TGTGCCTGGAGTCCCTCCCGACGGCTCAATCAGCCCCAGCATTTT. Translated, it gives CAWSPSRRLNQPQHF.

This chain uses TRBV27 with TRBJ2-5; TRBD1 matches 11 bases. The last part of the DNA fits TRBJ2-7 better; the J call may be wrong. The germline CDR1 and CDR2 sequences are MNHEY and SMNVEV (reference sequence). The CDR3 has 15 amino acids. The CDR3 protein is CASSWTGTGGYEQYF. The CDR3 DNA is TGTGCCAGCAGTTGGACCGGGACAGGGGGCTACGAGCAGTACTTC.